This T cell receptor (beta chain) originates from a study of technical replicates of blood from a handful of donors. Clones were sequenced by immunoSEQ multiplex PCR, and TCRdb holds only the in-frame ones, with some missing. The sample yields around 80,000 clones, approximately 91% seen once. This clone was detected once. CDR3 length equals 10 residues. From germline, CDR1 is KGHSH and CDR2 LQKENI. The germline V and J ends were trimmed by 6 bases and 10 bases, with 9 bases remaining between them. The chain has TRBV18 and TRBJ2-5, with D perhaps matching TRBD1 (6 bases). The source is a human donor in good health. The sequenced material came from T cells isolated from PBMCs. CDR3: CASSLGGQYF. The CDR3 coding sequence is TGTGCCAGCTCCCTAGGGGGCCAGTACTTC. The full variable domain, in which reference TRBV18 and TRBJ2-5 provide the parts outside the CDR3, is NAGVMQNPRHLVRRRGQEARLRCSPMKGHSHVYWYRQLPEEGLKFMVYLQKENIIDESGMPKERFSAEFPKEGPSILRIQQVVRGDSAAYFCASSLGGQYFGPGTRLLVL.